This entry concerns a single TCR beta chain. Ten or more counts support this clonotype. It has no known antigen specificity. No much larger clone exists at a distance of one base, and base qualities are not known. This sample's time point label indicates: newly diagnosed GD, antithyroid drugs for less than 3 months. For both TCR sequencing and RNA sequencing, RNA was extracted from PBMCs using TRIzol. The diagnosis of Graves' disease followed American Thyroid Association guidelines. Patients for the study were recruited at an endocrinology department in Xi'an, China. Each patient gave 7 to 9.5 milliliters of peripheral blood, collected in an EDTA anticoagulant tube. Ficoll Paque Plus density gradient separation was used to isolate PBMCs, and no additional T cell sorting was done. RNA quality was checked with an Agilent 2100 Bioanalyzer and agarose gel, and concentration with a NanoDrop 2000. This record comes from a study of regulatory T cells in long-lasting Graves disease (dated by TCRdb to about 2021). Some background on the complete study: Patients with newly diagnosed Graves' disease had been on antithyroid drugs for under 3 months. A total of some 35 samples underwent TCR sequencing, from around 13 patients with persistent Graves' disease and approximately 20 patients with newly diagnosed Graves' disease. The study was conducted in China and was registered as a clinical trial. Patients with persistent Graves' disease were compared with patients with newly diagnosed Graves' disease using TCR sequencing and RNA sequencing of peripheral blood. General conclusions and limits of the study: Sequencing and analysis were limited to the TCR beta chain. Peripheral blood alone was examined, since thyroid tissue, which constituted the primary lesion, could not be accessed. More public clonotypes were shared among persistent patients (over 2,500) than among newly diagnosed patients (more than 950). The small sample size was acknowledged by the authors as a limitation that may reduce accuracy. Compared with newly diagnosed patients, persistent Graves' disease patients had lower TCR Shannon entropy and fewer highly expanded clones, which suggests clonal expansion.

Libraries were built with multiplex PCR. The instrument was an Illumina HiSeq 4000. iRepertoire HTBI primers and Arm-PCR amplification of CDR3 regions were used to construct TCR beta libraries. Before sequencing, the PCR products underwent gel purification. The study's own analysis went as follows. Across samples, 60 to 75 TRBV and 13 to 15 TRBJ segments were identified and used for gene usage analysis of CDR3 amino acid clonotypes. Filtered high-quality paired reads were merged into contigs using COPE and FqMerger. BLAST was used to align contigs to IMGT TRBV, TRBD and TRBJ reference genes, and CDR3 was defined according to IMGT. Any clonotype with a frequency above 0.1% was classified as a highly expanded clone. Repertoire diversity was measured by Shannon entropy, and V-J evenness by the Gini coefficient. Clonotypes shared by more than one individual were considered public. TCRdb reanalyzed the raw reads on its own, using fastp at Q25 for trimming and MiXCR for clone calling, and kept in-frame beta chains. For every CDR3 protein sequence, its rows merge into one entry that carries the most common genes and DNA. These V and J calls are TCRdb output, not the study's own analysis. The sample table shows approximately 300,000 distinct CDR3 sequences, and approximately 20% are seen once. The ten largest clones represent about 40% of the sample.

The sequencing used peripheral blood mononuclear cells (PBMCs), collected at new diagnosis, from a patient treated with antithyroid drugs. This receptor was identified in a female donor with Graves disease.

In nucleotide form, the sequence is TGCAGTGCTAGGATAGCGGGAGAGGACACCGGGGAGCTGTTTTTT. This translates into CSARIAGEDTGELFF. The chain is encoded by TRBV20-1 joined to TRBJ2-2, with 9 bases matching TRBD2. Trimmed from V: 3 bases; trimmed from J: 3 bases; junction bases lacking a gene match: 5. The germline V gene (reference sequence) specifies DFQATT as CDR1 and SNEGSKA as CDR2. Inclusive of the bounding cysteine and phenylalanine, the CDR3 is 15 residues long. The sequence is cut down to CDR3 DNA, 45 bases in frame from base 1.